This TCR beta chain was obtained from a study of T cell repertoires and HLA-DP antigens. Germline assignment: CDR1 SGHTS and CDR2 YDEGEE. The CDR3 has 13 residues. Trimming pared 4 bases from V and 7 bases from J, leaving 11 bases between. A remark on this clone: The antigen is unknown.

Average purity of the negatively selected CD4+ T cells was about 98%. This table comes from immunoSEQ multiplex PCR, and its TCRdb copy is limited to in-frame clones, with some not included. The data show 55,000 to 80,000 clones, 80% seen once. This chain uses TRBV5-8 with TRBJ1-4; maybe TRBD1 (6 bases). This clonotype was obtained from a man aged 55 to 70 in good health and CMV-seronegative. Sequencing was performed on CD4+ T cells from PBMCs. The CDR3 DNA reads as TGTGCCAGCAGCCAATACAGGGTTGAAAAACTGTTTTTT. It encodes CASSQYRVEKLFF.